This T cell receptor beta chain comes out of a study of tumor-infiltrating lymphocytes in primary liver carcinoma. Background on the study: Aged between 30 and 69 years, the patients were men and women. Whole-study findings and limits: Tumor top-250-clone fraction significantly exceeded that of blood (p = 0.039).

With a constant-region primer, TCR beta cDNA was made from 450 to 550 ng of total RNA. Libraries for TCR beta were built through three nested multiplex PCR rounds, which together made up a slightly modified ARM-PCR procedure. TRBV1-TRBV30 forward and Cbeta reverse primers drove the first two approximately 10-cycle rounds. Each CDR3 protein is one row after TCRdb ran MiXCR on the multiplex PCR reads. The sample has 90,000 to 150,000 distinct CDR3 sequences; roughly 75% are singletons. Each 20-30 mg portion of unsorted bulk tissue served as the source for co-extraction of RNA and DNA. Patients were chronically HBV-infected and treatment-naive. Germline CDR1 MNHEY, CDR2 SVGAGI. This CDR3 is built from 17 residues. About this clonotype: What it binds is unknown. At one of its ends the junction is not consistent with the germline gene, which may arise from a read error.

The chain is built from TRBV6-5 and TRBJ2-2, with 7 positions matching TRBD2. The sequenced sample consisted of tumor-adjacent normal liver tissue. This TCR was sampled from a woman in her sixties with primary liver carcinoma and hepatitis B virus infection. The CDR3 is CASSYSDLRLATRELFF. The CDR3 nucleotides read TGTGCCAGCAGTTACTCAGACCTGAGACTAGCCACCAGGGAGCTGTTTTTT.